These 22 T cell receptor beta chains share one sample of origin, sequenced in a study of cytomegalovirus exposure and HLA in healthy donors. Researchers ran the PCR with 60 Vbeta and 13 Jbeta primers. Only in-frame clones appear in the TCRdb table, and some are missing; sequencing was by immunoSEQ multiplex PCR. Among 110,000 to 150,000 clones, around 80% were seen once, and the ten largest hold 3.5% to 5.5%. The source material was PBMCs. These receptors were collected from a middle-aged woman in good health and CMV-seropositive.

The CDR3 loop is CASSLQGGTGELFF. CDR3 DNA: TGTGCCAGCAGTTTACAGGGGGGCACCGGGGAGCTGTTTTTT. This sequence joins TRBV6-6 and TRBJ2-2; the match to TRBD1 covers 8 bases. The CDR3 runs 14 residues. Germline CDR1 reads MNHNY; CDR2 reads SVGAGI (reference sequence). V dropped 4 bases and J dropped 4; count of bases not matched to a gene: 2.

This clone was counted a few times. The chain employs TRBV2 and TRBJ1-4, with 7 bases aligning to TRBD1. The V segment lost 4 bases and the J segment 10 bases; nucleotides outside the gene matches: 6. This CDR3 contains 13 residues. Germline V CDR1 and CDR2: SNHLY, FYNNEI. CDR3 DNA sequence: TGTGCCAGCAGTGCAGGACAGGAAGGAAAACTGTTTTTT. Protein product: CASSAGQEGKLFF.

This chain uses TRBV27 with TRBJ2-1, with 7 bases that match TRBD1. Germline trimming cut 3 bases from V and 14 bases from J; bases unmatched to any gene: 7. The germline V gene has CDR1 MNHEY and CDR2 SMNVEV (reference sequence). CDR3 length: 12 amino acids. Here the CDR3 reads CASSFTKGQKFF. The CDR3 DNA sequence: TGTGCCAGCAGTTTTACGAAGGGACAGAAGTTCTTC.

This sequence joins TRBV4-1 and TRBJ2-2; 12 nucleotides agree with TRBD2. CDR3 length: 17 amino acids. Germline V CDR1 and CDR2: MGHRA, YSYEKL. Germline trimming cut 1 base from V and 6 bases from J; bases unmatched to any gene: 6. CDR3 amino acids: CASSQVSSGRAAGELFF. The CDR3 DNA sequence: TGCGCCAGCAGCCAAGTTTCTAGCGGGAGGGCCGCCGGGGAGCTGTTTTTT.

The chain uses TRBV29-1 and TRBJ2-6; D might be TRBD1 (6 bases). The CDR3 is 15 amino acids. Germline values: CDR1 SQVTM, CDR2 ANQGSEA. V was pared by 4 bases and J by 4 bases, with 14 bases between. CDR3 protein: CSVGQATGGANVLTF. DNA for the CDR3: TGCAGCGTTGGACAGGCCACGGGGGGGGCCAACGTCCTGACTTTC.

The CDR3 nucleotides read TGTGCCAGCATGCTGGGTGCAGGGCCTGACGAGCAGTACTTC. This sequence encodes CASMLGAGPDEQYF. This sequence joins TRBV5-4 and TRBJ2-7; a weak D match, TRBD1 (5 bases). CDR3 length equals 14 residues. Trimming pared 6 bases from V and 5 bases from J, leaving 18 bases between. Germline V lookup: CDR1 SGHNT, CDR2 YYREEE (reference sequence).

The chain links TRBV25-1 to TRBJ2-7, with TRBD1 matching over 8 bases. Germline V gene data show CDR1 as MGHDK and CDR2 as SYGVNS. The CDR3 sequence is 14 residues long. The V segment lost 6 bases and the J segment 2 bases; nucleotides outside the gene matches: 6. The DNA of the CDR3 is TGTGCCAGCAGAAGGACAGGGCGTCCCTACGAGCAGTACTTC. Its protein is CASRRTGRPYEQYF.

This clone turned up a few times. The chain links TRBV4-1 to TRBJ1-5, with 8 bases aligning to TRBD1. The CDR3 is made up of 14 amino acids. J lost 5 bases, V lost 7 bases, and 7 bases had no gene match. Germline V lookup: CDR1 MGHRA, CDR2 YSYEKL. This CDR3 is CASNPTGGDQPQHF. CDR3 DNA: TGCGCCAGCAATCCTACAGGGGGGGATCAGCCCCAGCATTTT.

The chain has TRBV9 and TRBJ1-5; no definite D call. V lost 4 bases and J 9 bases, leaving 5 bases between the germline ends. Looked up from germline, CDR1 is SGDLS and CDR2 is YYNGEE. The CDR3 consists of 10 residues. The CDR3 nucleotides are TGTGCCAGCAGCAGGAGGCCCCAGCATTTT. Encoded protein: CASSRRPQHF.

This clone occurred a few times. The gene calls are TRBV15 and TRBJ1-5, with a tentative D call TRBD1 (6 bases). There are 17 residues in the CDR3. The V end lost 4 bases, the J end lost 3 bases, and 19 bases lay between the germline ends. Germline V CDR1 and CDR2: LNHNV, YYDKDF (reference sequence). The chain's CDR3 is CATSTQMGARANQPQHF. CDR3 bases: TGTGCCACCAGCACCCAGATGGGGGCGCGAGCCAATCAGCCCCAGCATTTT.

The chain carries TRBV2 and TRBJ2-5; tentatively, D is TRBD1 (5 bases). V was clipped by 6 bases and J by 5 bases, with 10 bases between them. The CDR3 contains 12 residues. Germline V CDR1 and CDR2: SNHLY, FYNNEI. CDR3 sequence: CASRGRVETQYF. The CDR3 DNA follows: TGTGCCAGCAGGGGCAGGGTGGAGACCCAGTACTTC.

J is TRBJ1-1 and V is TRBV30, with D maybe TRBD1 (6 bases). The length of the CDR3 is 14 residues. The V gene lost 0 bases and the J gene lost 4 bases, with 12 bases spanning the gap. Germline V gene sequence: CDR1 GTSNPN, CDR2 SVGIG (reference sequence). CDR3 protein: CAWSVGGAGTEAFF. The CDR3 bases are TGTGCCTGGAGTGTAGGGGGGGCAGGCACTGAAGCTTTCTTT.

This chain uses TRBV27 with TRBJ2-1; D unclear. The CDR3 length is 14 residues. CDR1 is MNHEY, CDR2 SMNVEV, per germline (reference sequence). The V end lost 6 bases, the J end lost 6 bases, and 15 bases lay between the germline ends. The CDR3 DNA reads TGTGCCAGCAGCCGCGGCGCTTTCGTCAATGAGCAGTTCTTC. Translated, it gives CASSRGAFVNEQFF.

The CDR3 nucleotides are TGTGCCAGCAGTTTATCCGCGGGTCCCTACACAGATACGCAGTATTTT. It specifies CASSLSAGPYTDTQYF. V usage is TRBV27 and J usage is TRBJ2-3, with D perhaps matching TRBD2 (5 bases). The germline V and J ends were trimmed by 0 bases and 2 bases, with 12 bases remaining between them. Per germline, CDR1 MNHEY and CDR2 SMNVEV (reference sequence). The CDR3 runs 16 residues.

The chain uses TRBV19 and TRBJ2-3; TRBD1 agrees at 7 bases. V trimming: 4 bases; J trimming: 4 bases; junction bases outside the gene matches: 8. The CDR3 consists of 15 residues. Germline-derived CDR1 and CDR2 are LNHDA and SQIVND (reference sequence). CDR3 sequence reads: CASSKGGGSADTQYF. In nucleotides, the CDR3 is TGTGCCAGTAGTAAAGGGGGCGGGTCGGCAGATACGCAGTATTTT. The full variable domain, in which reference TRBV19 and TRBJ2-3 provide the parts outside the CDR3, is DGGITQSPKYLFRKEGQNVTLSCEQNLNHDAMYWYRQDPGQGLRLIYYSQIVNDFQKGDIAEGYSVSREKKESFPLTVTSAQKNPTAFYLCASSKGGGSADTQYFGPGTRLTVL.

The V and J genes are TRBV15 and TRBJ2-1; TRBD2 might be the D (6 bases). CDR3 length: 19 residues. The V gene's germline CDR1 is LNHNV and CDR2 YYDKDF (reference sequence). Trimming removed 2 bases at V and 2 bases at J, with 22 bases between. CDR3 sequence reads: CATSRTPVGGAPAYNEQFF. The CDR3 nucleotides read TGTGCCACCAGCAGAACCCCCGTGGGCGGGGCCCCCGCCTACAATGAGCAGTTCTTC.

V and J are TRBV18 and TRBJ2-3; 10 positions match TRBD2. This CDR3 is built from 17 residues. Trimming removed 3 bases from V and 6 bases from J; junction bases left unmatched: 12. From germline, CDR1 is KGHSH and CDR2 LQKENI. The DNA of the CDR3 is TGTGCCAGCTCACCGGCCGGGGCTAGCGGGAGCATGGATACGCAGTATTTT. Translation: CASSPAGASGSMDTQYF. Based on the CDR3 plus reference TRBV18 and TRBJ2-3, the full variable domain is NAGVMQNPRHLVRRRGQEARLRCSPMKGHSHVYWYRQLPEEGLKFMVYLQKENIIDESGMPKERFSAEFPKEGPSILRIQQVVRGDSAAYFCASSPAGASGSMDTQYFGPGTRLTVL.

This chain links TRBV7-2 with TRBJ2-1; possibly TRBD2 for D (6 bases). The ends were cut back, 5 bases at V and 4 bases at J, with 12 bases in the middle. The CDR3 runs 14 residues. Germline V gene sequence: CDR1 SGHTA, CDR2 FQGNSA. CDR3 coding DNA: TGTGCCAGCAGCCCCGGTGCGGGATACAATGAGCAGTTCTTC. This translates into CASSPGAGYNEQFF.

This clone appeared once. The chain joins TRBV19 to TRBJ2-3; weak D call: TRBD1 (5 bases). The CDR3 length is 17 residues. V was pared by 3 bases and J by 1 base, with 17 bases between. Germline-derived CDR1 and CDR2 are LNHDA and SQIVND (reference sequence). The CDR3 sequence is CASSIQEQVLGTDTQYF. CDR3 nucleotides: TGTGCCAGTAGTATCCAGGAACAGGTTCTGGGCACAGATACGCAGTATTTT.

The V gene is TRBV7-9, the J gene TRBJ1-2; unclear D gene. V was cut by 5 bases and J by 8 bases, with 12 bases left in between. This CDR3 is built from 12 residues. CDR1 and CDR2 (germline): SEHNR, FQNEAQ (reference sequence). The CDR3 reads CASSPASGGYTF. The CDR3 DNA follows: TGTGCCAGCAGCCCAGCGAGTGGGGGCTACACCTTC.

The chain couples TRBV19 to TRBJ2-3; weak D call: TRBD1 (5 bases). The CDR3 runs 16 residues. In germline, CDR1 is LNHDA, CDR2 SQIVND (reference sequence). V shed 4 bases and J shed 5 bases, with 19 bases lying between them. CDR3 coding DNA: TGTGCCAGTAGTAGAGTCCGGCAGGACACTAAAGATACGCAGTATTTT. The encoded protein is CASSRVRQDTKDTQYF.

The rearrangement joins TRBV5-4 to TRBJ2-2; possible D gene TRBD1, 6 bases. The germline gives CDR1 SGHNT, CDR2 YYREEE (reference sequence). This CDR3 is built from 15 residues. Trimming took off 1 base at V and 1 base at J, with 8 bases between the two ends. The DNA for the CDR3 is TGTGCCAGCAGCTTGACAGGGCTGAACACCGGGGAGCTGTTTTTT. This codes for CASSLTGLNTGELFF.